The source of this TCR beta chain is a study of neurological immune-mediated disorders. There are many counts of this clonotype. Its target is unknown. Individuals who volunteered at a blood bank located in Maryland, USA, made up the group of healthy controls. The sorted libraries involved the use of more than 950,000 CD4+ or CD8+ T cells. Using its own MiXCR run on the 5' RACE reads, TCRdb lists one record per CDR3 protein. The sample includes roughly 36,000 distinct CDR3 sequences, less than 9% of them seen just once. Findings and limits, study-wide: Multiple sclerosis patients had less TCR clonal expansion than even healthy controls, unlike HTLV-1-associated myelopathy.

The CDR3 contains 17 residues. Between the trimmed V and J ends, which lost 5 bases and 2 bases, there was a span of 22 bases. CDR1 and CDR2 (germline): SGHTA, FQGNSA. The sample comprised CD4+ T cells from blood. V usage is TRBV7-2 and J usage is TRBJ2-7; D perhaps matches TRBD1 (6 bases). The origin of this receptor is a man aged 50-59 years in good health. CDR3 protein: CASSNGPRPDSTYEQYF. CDR3 nucleotide sequence: TGTGCCAGCAGCAACGGGCCTCGACCGGACAGTACCTACGAGCAGTACTTC.